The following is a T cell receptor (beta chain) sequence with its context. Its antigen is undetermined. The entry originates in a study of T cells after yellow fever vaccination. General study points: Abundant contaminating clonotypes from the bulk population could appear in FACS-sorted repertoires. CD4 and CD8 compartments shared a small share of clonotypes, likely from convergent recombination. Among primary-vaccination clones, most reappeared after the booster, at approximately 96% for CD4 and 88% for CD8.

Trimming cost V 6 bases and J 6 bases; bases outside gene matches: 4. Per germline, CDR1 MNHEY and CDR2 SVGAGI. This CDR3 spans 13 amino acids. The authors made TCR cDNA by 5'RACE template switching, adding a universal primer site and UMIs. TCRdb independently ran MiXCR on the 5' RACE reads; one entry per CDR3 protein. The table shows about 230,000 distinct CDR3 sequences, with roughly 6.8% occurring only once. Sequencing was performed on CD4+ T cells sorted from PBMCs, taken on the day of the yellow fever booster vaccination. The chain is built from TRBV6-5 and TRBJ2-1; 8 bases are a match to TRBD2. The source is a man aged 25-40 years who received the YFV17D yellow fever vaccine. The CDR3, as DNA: TGTGCCAGCAGCTTTGCGGGGGGCAATGAGCAGTTCTTC. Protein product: CASSFAGGNEQFF.